This T cell receptor beta chain was profiled in a study of CD8+ T cells in alopecia areata. The germline V gene has CDR1 SGHNT and CDR2 YYREEE (reference sequence). The CDR3 totals 15 residues. The ends were cut back, 4 bases at V and 8 bases at J, with 19 bases in the middle. Whole-study results and caveats: Mice showed TCR sharing more clearly than patients did, possibly owing to HLA.

Peripheral blood and lesional scalp punch biopsies came from alopecia areata patients. Of note for this clone: Its target is not known.

cDNA reverse transcribed from extracted RNA served as the sequencing template. Produced via immunoSEQ multiplex PCR; TCRdb's table is partial and in-frame only. The sample gives roughly 130,000 clones, 45% to 60% of which show up once; 4.5% to 5.5% is in the top ten. The genes are TRBV5-4 and TRBJ2-1; D gene uncertain. The source is a human donor with alopecia areata. The material sequenced was CD4+ T cells sorted from blood, taken at week 0. CDR3 nucleotide sequence: TGTGCCAGCAGCCCGTACCCCGGACCGGGCGATGAGCAGTTCTTC. It is translated as CASSPYPGPGDEQFF.